The source of this T cell receptor beta chain is a study of cytomegalovirus exposure and HLA in healthy donors listed by TCRdb under 2017. Background on the whole study: The 666 repertoires of the first cohort and the roughly 120 validation repertoires were produced on the same platform, according to a later analysis. To predict cytomegalovirus infection status, the study brought together high-throughput TCR immunosequencing, statistical association of individual TCRs with disease status, and machine learning. The study was designed to test whether signatures of past pathogen exposure could be identified by cataloging public T cell receptors. Besides the first cohort of approximately 710 subjects, a separate validation cohort made up of 120 or so different subjects was used. The investigation overall reported the following: It was suggested by the authors that the approach could potentially be generalized to other disease states and immunological phenotypes. The classifier was reported to diagnose cytomegalovirus status with high specificity and sensitivity in both the original cohort and the validation cohort. A later analysis lacked HLA typing for the validation cohort, so it scored co-occurrence in that cohort across all 130 or so repertoires. Across donors, most TCR sequences were observed very rarely, whereas some public TCRs were present in many individuals. The study gave a list of some 150 TCR beta chains associated with cytomegalovirus. In a later analysis, TCRs clustered in the first cohort were found to also tend to co-occur in the 120 or so validation repertoires, with approximately 94% of cluster scores above 0. In vitro tests confirmed that a few of the cytomegalovirus-associated TCR beta chains recognize cytomegalovirus antigens.

This clone was observed a single time. Its antigen is still unknown. No per-base quality is available; no much larger clone lies one base away. The library was generated by the immunoSEQ multiplex PCR assay. The authors processed their data as follows. A statistical classification framework was built to diagnose cytomegalovirus status from the catalog of TCR beta chain sequences. The table comes from immuneACCESS by way of TCRdb, which keeps in-frame sequences with V and J called. Part of the clones is missing from these tables; in studies checked, under half for an unresolved V gene and the rest for unknown reasons. The DNA gave D and trimming, while V, J and clone size come from that table. The sample contains about 130,000 clones, around 90% of them found a single time. The ten most abundant clones make up roughly 2% of the sample. The donors belonged to the validation cohort of over a hundred subjects, which was separate from the roughly 670-subject first cohort.

The source of this sequence is a woman aged 18-29 years in good health and CMV-seronegative. The sequencing input was PBMCs.

The CDR3 reads CAISESGQGSYGYTF. The sequence in DNA is TGTGCCATCAGTGAGTCGGGACAGGGGAGCTATGGCTACACCTTC. The chain is assembled from TRBV10-3 and TRBJ1-2; 10 bases in between match TRBD1. The CDR3, cysteine through phenylalanine, is 15 amino acids long. Only CDR3 DNA is held: 45 bases, read in frame from base 1. CDR1 and CDR2 are drawn from the germline V gene: ENHRY, SYGVKD. Compared with germline, V lacks 0 bases and J lacks 4 bases; bases without a gene match: 2.